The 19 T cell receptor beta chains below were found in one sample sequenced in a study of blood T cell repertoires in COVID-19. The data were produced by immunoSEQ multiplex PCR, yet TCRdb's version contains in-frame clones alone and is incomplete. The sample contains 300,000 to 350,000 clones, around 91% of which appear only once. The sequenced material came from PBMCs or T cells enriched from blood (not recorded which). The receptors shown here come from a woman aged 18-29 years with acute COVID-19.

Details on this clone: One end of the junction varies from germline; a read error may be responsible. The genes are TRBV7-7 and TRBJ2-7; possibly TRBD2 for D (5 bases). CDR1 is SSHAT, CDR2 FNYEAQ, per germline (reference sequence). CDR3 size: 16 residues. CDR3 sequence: CASRPYDYSSSYEQYF. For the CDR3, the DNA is TGTGCTAGCAGACCCTACGACTACTCTTCCTCCTACGAGCAGTACTTC.

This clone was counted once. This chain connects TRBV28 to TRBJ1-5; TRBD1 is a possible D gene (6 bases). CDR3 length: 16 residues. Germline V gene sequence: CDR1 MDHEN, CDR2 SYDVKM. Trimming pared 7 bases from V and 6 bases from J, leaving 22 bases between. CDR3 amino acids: CASTLLATGQGQPQHF. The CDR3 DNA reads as TGTGCCAGCACCCTGTTAGCCACAGGGCAAGGTCAGCCCCAGCATTTT.

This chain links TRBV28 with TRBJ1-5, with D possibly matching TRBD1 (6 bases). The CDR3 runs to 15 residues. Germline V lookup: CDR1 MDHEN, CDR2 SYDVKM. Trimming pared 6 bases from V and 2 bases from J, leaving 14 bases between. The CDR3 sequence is CASSLGQTGNQPQHF. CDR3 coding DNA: TGTGCCAGCAGCCTCGGACAGACCGGCAATCAGCCCCAGCATTTT.

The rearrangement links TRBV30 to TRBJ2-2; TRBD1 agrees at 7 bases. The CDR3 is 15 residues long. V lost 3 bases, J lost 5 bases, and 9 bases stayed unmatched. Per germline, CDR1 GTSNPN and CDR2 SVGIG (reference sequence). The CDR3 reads CAWRDPTGNTGELFF. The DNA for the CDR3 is TGTGCCTGGAGAGACCCGACAGGGAATACCGGGGAGCTGTTTTTT.

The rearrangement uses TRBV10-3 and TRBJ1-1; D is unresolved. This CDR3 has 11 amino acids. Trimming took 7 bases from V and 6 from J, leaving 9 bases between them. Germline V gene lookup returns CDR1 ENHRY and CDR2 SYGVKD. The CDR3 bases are TGTGCCATCACAGGCGGGGCTGAAGCTTTCTTT. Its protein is CAITGGAEAFF.

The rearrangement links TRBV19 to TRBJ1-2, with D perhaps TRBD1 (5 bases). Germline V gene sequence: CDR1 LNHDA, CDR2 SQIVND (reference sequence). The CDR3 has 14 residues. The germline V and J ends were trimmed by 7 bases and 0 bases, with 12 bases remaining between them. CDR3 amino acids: CASTRDSSNYGYTF. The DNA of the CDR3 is TGTGCCAGTACCCGGGACTCCTCTAACTATGGCTACACCTTC.

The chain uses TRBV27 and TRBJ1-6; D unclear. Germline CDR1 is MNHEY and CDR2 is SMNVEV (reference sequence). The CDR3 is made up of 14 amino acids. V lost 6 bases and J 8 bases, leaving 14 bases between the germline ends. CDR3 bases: TGTGCCAGCAGGCGCGGGGAGGGTGATTCACCCCTCCACTTT. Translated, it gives CASRRGEGDSPLHF.

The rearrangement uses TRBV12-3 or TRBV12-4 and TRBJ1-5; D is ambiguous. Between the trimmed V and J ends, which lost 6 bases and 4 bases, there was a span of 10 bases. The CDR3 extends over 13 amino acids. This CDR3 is CASRIDWNQPQHF. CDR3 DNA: TGTGCCAGCAGAATAGACTGGAATCAGCCCCAGCATTTT.

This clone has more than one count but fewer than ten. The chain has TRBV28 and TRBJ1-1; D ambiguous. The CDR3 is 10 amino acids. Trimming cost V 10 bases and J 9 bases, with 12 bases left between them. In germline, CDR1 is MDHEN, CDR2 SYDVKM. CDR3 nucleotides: TGTGCCACCCGGCAGGAAAAAGCTTTCTTT. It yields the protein CATRQEKAFF.

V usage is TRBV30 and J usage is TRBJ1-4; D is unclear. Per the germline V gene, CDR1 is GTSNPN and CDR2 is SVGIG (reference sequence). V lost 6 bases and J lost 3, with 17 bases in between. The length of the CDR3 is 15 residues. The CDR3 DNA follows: TGTGCCTGCGTAGCCGTGAGGTTTGCTAATGAAAAACTGTTTTTT. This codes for CACVAVRFANEKLFF.

CDR3: CASSAQGANTEAFF. The CDR3 bases are TGTGCCAGTAGTGCTCAGGGGGCAAACACTGAAGCTTTCTTT. The V call is TRBV19, the J call TRBJ1-1; 8 bases are a match to TRBD1. J lost 2 bases, V lost 5 bases, and 4 bases had no gene match. Looked up from germline, CDR1 is LNHDA and CDR2 is SQIVND (reference sequence). This CDR3 has 14 amino acids.

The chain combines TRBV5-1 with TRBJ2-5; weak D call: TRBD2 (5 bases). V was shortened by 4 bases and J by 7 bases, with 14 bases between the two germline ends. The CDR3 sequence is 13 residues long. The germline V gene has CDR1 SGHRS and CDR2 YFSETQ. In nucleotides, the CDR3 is TGCGCCAGCAGCCTCGCGGGCGGCGGGACCCAGTACTTC. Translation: CASSLAGGGTQYF.

The chain's CDR3 is CASSSWTGGGNQPQHF. In DNA, the CDR3 is TGTGCCAGCAGTTCCTGGACGGGAGGTGGCAATCAGCCCCAGCATTTT. J is TRBJ1-5 and V is TRBV28; D call uncertain. Germline V gives CDR1 MDHEN, CDR2 SYDVKM. V shed 4 bases and J shed 2 bases, with 15 bases lying between them. The CDR3 consists of 16 residues.

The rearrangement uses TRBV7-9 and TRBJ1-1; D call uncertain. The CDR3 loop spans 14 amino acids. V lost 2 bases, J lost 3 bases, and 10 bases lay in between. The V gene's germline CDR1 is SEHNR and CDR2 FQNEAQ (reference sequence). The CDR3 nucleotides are TGTGCCAGCAGCTTAAAGAGTCGGGACACTGAAGCTTTCTTT. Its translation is CASSLKSRDTEAFF.

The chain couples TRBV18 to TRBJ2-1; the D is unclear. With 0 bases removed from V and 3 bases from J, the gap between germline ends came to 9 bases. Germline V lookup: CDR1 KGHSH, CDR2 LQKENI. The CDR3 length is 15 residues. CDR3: CASSPPTRIYNEQFF. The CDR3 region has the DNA TGTGCCAGCTCACCACCTACTCGCATCTACAATGAGCAGTTCTTC.

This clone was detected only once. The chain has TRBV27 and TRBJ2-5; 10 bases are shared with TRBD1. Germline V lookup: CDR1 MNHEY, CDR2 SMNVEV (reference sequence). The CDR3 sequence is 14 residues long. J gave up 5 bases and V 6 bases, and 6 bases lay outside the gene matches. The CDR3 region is CASRDRGQSETQYF. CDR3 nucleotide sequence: TGTGCCAGCAGAGACAGGGGGCAATCCGAGACCCAGTACTTC.

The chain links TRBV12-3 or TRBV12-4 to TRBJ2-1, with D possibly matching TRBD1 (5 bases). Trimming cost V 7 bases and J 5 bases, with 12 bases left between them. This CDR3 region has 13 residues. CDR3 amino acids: CASTRGRDNEQFF. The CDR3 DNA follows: TGTGCCAGCACTAGGGGCCGAGACAATGAGCAGTTCTTC.

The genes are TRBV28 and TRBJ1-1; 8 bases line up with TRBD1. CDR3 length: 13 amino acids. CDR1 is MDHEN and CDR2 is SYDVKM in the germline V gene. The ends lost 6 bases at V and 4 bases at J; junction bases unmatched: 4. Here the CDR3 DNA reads TGTGCCAGCAGCCTCAGGGGGCCCACTGAAGCTTTCTTT. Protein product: CASSLRGPTEAFF.

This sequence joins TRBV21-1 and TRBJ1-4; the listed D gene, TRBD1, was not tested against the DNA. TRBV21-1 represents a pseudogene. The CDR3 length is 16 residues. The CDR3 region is CASSKAQGGKGEKLFF. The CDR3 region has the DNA TGTGCCAGCAGCAAAGCGCAAGGGGGTAAAGGTGAAAAACTGTTTTTT.